This T cell receptor beta chain was retrieved from a study of technical replicates of blood from a few donors. The CDR3 spans 12 residues. Deletions cut 5 bases from V and 4 bases from J, with 7 bases between. Germline lookup yields CDR1 SGHTA and CDR2 FQGNSA. This table comes from immunoSEQ multiplex PCR, and its TCRdb copy is limited to in-frame clones, with some not included. The sample records about 73,000 clones, 90% being singletons. The origin of this receptor is a human donor in good health. Some clones in this sample may be carry-over from other donors' samples. The sample taken for sequencing was PBMCs. J is TRBJ2-3 and V is TRBV7-2, with no clear D. Here the CDR3 reads CASSLLADTQYF. Written as DNA, the CDR3 is TGTGCCAGCAGCCTATTGGCAGATACGCAGTATTTT.